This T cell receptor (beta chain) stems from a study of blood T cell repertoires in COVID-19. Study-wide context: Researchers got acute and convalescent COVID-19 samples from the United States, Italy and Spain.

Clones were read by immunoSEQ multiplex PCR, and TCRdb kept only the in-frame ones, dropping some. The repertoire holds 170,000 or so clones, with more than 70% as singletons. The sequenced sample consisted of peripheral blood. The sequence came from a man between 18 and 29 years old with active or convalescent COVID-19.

The CDR3 nucleotides are TGTGCCAGTAGCCTACCGGGACAGGGAACGAGTGGCTACACCTTC. This codes for CASSLPGQGTSGYTF. The V and J genes are TRBV19 and TRBJ1-2, with TRBD1 matching over 9 bases. V lost 6 bases to trimming and J lost 7 bases; unmatched junction nucleotides: 12. Germline V lookup: CDR1 LNHDA, CDR2 SQIVND (reference sequence). This CDR3 has 15 residues.